This TCR beta chain stems from a study of vaccination and CD4 T cells after COVID-19. Study background: Two mRNA vaccine doses were given, either BNT162b2 or mRNA-1273. The stimulating agents, overlapping spike peptides, came from SARS-CoV-2, HCoV-NL63, HCoV-OC43 and HCoV-229E. No peptide, an HIV-1 Nef pool, or a CEFX pool was what each control culture received.

Treatment specified: approximately 9-day PBMC culture with coronavirus spike peptide pools or control peptides (ViraFEST assay). CDR3 length: 12 amino acids. The germline gives CDR1 LNHDA, CDR2 SQIVND (reference sequence). The V gene lost 6 bases and the J gene lost 7 bases, with 10 bases spanning the gap. Sequencing of DNA taken from cultured CD4+ T cells relied on the Oncomine TCR Beta short-read assay. TCRdb ran MiXCR on the PCR reads and lists one entry per CDR3 protein. The sample lists approximately 16,000 distinct CDR3 sequences; approximately 72% were seen once. In the case of this clonotype: Antigen unknown.

The sequence derives from a human donor who received a COVID-19 vaccine. The chain links TRBV19 to TRBJ1-5; the D gene is possibly TRBD1 (6 bases). The sample consisted of CD4+ T cells from blood, cultured in vitro, taken after SARS-CoV-2 vaccination. Here the CDR3 reads CASRQGWQPQHF. The CDR3 region has the DNA TGTGCCAGTAGACAGGGTTGGCAGCCCCAGCATTTT.